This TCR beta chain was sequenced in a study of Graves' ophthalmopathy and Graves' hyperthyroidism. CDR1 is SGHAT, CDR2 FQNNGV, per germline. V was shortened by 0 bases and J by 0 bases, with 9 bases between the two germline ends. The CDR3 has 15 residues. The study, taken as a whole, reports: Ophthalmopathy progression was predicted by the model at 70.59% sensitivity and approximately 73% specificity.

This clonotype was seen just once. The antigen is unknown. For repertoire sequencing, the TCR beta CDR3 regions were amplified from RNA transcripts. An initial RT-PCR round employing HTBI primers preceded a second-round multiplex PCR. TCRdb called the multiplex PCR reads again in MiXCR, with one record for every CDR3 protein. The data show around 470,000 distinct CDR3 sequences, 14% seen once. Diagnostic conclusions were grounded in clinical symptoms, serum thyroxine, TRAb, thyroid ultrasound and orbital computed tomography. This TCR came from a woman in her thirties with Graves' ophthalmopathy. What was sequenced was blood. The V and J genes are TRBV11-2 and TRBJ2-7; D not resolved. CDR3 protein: CASSLELYSSYEQYF. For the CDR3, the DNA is TGTGCCAGCAGCTTAGAACTTTACAGCTCCTACGAGCAGTACTTC. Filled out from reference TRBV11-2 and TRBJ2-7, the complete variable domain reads EAGVAQSPRYKIIEKRQSVAFWCNPISGHATLYWYQQILGQGPKLLIQFQNNGVVDDSQLPKDRFSAERLKGVDSTLKIQPAKLEDSAVYLCASSLELYSSYEQYFGPGTRLTVT.